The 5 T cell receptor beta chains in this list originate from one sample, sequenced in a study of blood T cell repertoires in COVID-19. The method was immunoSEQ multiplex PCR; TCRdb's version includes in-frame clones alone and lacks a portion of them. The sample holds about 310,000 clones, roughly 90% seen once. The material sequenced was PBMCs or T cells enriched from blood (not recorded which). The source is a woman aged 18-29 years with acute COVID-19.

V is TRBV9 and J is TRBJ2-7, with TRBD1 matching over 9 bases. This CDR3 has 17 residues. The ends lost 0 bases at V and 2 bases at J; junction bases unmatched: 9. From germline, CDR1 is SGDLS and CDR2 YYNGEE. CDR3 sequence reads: CASSVDYVGQGAYEQYF. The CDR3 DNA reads TGTGCCAGCAGCGTAGATTATGTGGGACAGGGAGCCTACGAGCAGTACTTC.

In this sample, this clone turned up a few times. The CDR3, as DNA: TGTGCCTGGAGTAGTACAGCGGGTCAGCCCCAGCATTTT. Translating it yields CAWSSTAGQPQHF. This chain links TRBV30 with TRBJ1-5; no reliable D call. Germline-derived CDR1 and CDR2 are GTSNPN and SVGIG (reference sequence). V gave up 2 bases and J gave up 6 bases, with 11 bases separating them. This CDR3 comprises 13 residues.

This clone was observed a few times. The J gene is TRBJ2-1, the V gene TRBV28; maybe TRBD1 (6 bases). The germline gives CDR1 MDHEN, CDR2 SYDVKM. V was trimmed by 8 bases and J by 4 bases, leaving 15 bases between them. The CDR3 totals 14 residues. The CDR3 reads CASLGNREYNEQFF. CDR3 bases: TGTGCCAGCTTGGGGAACAGGGAATACAATGAGCAGTTCTTC.

CDR3 sequence (DNA): TGTGCCACCGGGCAGGCGGGCTCCTATAATTCACCCCTCCACTTT. It is translated as CATGQAGSYNSPLHF. V usage is TRBV15 and J usage is TRBJ1-6; D is undetermined. Germline-derived CDR1 and CDR2 are LNHNV and YYDKDF (reference sequence). The CDR3 covers 15 residues. V lost 8 bases to trimming and J lost 0 bases, with 11 bases between them.

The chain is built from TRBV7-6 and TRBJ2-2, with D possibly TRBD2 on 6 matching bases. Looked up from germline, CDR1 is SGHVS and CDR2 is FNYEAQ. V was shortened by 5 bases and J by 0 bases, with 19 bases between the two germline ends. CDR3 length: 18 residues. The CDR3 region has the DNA TGTGCCAGCAGCCATCTCGTCTGGACGGGAGCGAACACCGGGGAGCTGTTTTTT. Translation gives CASSHLVWTGANTGELFF.